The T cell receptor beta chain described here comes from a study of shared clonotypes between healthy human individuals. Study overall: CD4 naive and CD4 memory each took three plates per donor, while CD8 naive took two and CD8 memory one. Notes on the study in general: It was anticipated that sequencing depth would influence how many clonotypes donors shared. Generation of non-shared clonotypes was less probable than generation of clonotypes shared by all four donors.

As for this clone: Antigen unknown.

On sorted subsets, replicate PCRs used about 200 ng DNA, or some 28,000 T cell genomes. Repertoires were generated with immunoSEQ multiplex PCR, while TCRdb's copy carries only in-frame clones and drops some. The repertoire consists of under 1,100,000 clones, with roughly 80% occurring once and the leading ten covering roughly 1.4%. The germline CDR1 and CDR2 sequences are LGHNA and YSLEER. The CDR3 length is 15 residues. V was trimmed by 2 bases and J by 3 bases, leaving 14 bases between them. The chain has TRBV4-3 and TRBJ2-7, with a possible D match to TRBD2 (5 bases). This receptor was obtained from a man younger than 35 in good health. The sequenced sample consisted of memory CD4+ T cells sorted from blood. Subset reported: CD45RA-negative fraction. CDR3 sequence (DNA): TGCGCCAGCAGCCAAATCCCCCAGGCGGGCTACGAGCAGTACTTC. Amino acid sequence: CASSQIPQAGYEQYF.